This T cell receptor beta chain was identified in a study of blood T cell repertoires in COVID-19 (dated by TCRdb to about 2020). A note on the overall study: Samples from collaborators originated in the United States, Italy and Spain and spanned both the acute and convalescent phases of COVID-19. The prospective study material was composed of cDNA or gDNA derived from T cells, B-cell-depleted T cells, or PBMCs. The dataset comprised deeply sampled blood TCRbeta repertoires from subjects exposed to, actively infected with, or recovered from COVID-19. The repertoires were released in a freely available public database intended as a resource for research on the immune response to SARS-CoV-2. Samples came from the ongoing ImmuneRACE study (first 160 participants) plus 1,254 subjects from 6 global collaborators. A de-identified subject ID, COVID-19 status, age in years and sex were almost always included in the sample metadata. Where available, HLA class I and class II types were obtained from metadata supplied by the sample provider rather than from assay-based typing. The investigation overall reported the following: The quantity of clinical and demographic metadata differed by source and by participant and was supplied without curation.

Each collaborating institution followed its own protocols to collect whole blood in K2EDTA tubes. Collaborator samples were shipped for TCRbeta analysis as frozen whole blood, isolated PBMCs, or DNA extracted from either sample type. With respect to this clone: It has no known antigen specificity. There are no base qualities to consult, and no much larger clone falls within one base.

The CDR3 covers 15 residues, taking in both the cysteine and the phenylalanine. The read is trimmed to its CDR3 DNA, 45 bases read in frame from base 1. Trimming at the junction amounts to 0 bases on V and 3 bases on J, and the germline ends lie 12 bases apart. The germline V gene gives CDR1 as SGHDN and CDR2 as FVKESK. TCRbeta CDR3 regions were amplified from genomic DNA by means of the immunoSEQ Assay, a bias-controlled multiplex PCR. From the authors' description of their analysis: The number of nucleated cells in each sample was estimated by amplification of reference gene primers within the assay. To quantify the absolute abundance of each unique TCRbeta CDR3 rearrangement, sequence reads were collapsed and filtered. Productive Simpson clonality was computed per sample as the square root of Simpson's diversity index over productive rearrangements. As stored in TCRdb, this immuneACCESS dataset retains in-frame rearrangements with V and J assigned. A fraction of the clones does not appear; measured against another copy, unresolved V genes explain less than half of the discrepancy, and the remainder lacks a known reason. The V and J calls and clone size are taken from that table; D and trimming were inferred from the DNA. The table for this sample lists 170,000 or so clones; roughly 90% of them were counted only once. The ten largest clones capture about 0.54% of the sample.

The sample consisted of peripheral blood. The sequence was obtained from a man over 45 with acute or convalescent COVID-19. In this chain, TRBV14 is recombined with TRBJ2-7; the D gene is not confidently resolved. CDR3 region: CASSQEAFKVYEQYF. The DNA sequence is TGTGCCAGCAGCCAAGAAGCGTTTAAGGTCTACGAGCAGTACTTC.